The clone carrying this T cell receptor (beta chain) was found once. The sample belongs to a study of control samples from healthy donors and cancer patients. Sequenced by immunoSEQ multiplex PCR; TCRdb stores in-frame clones only, minus some. The sample yields 71,000 or so clones, roughly 86% seen once. Germline V gene lookup returns CDR1 KGHDR and CDR2 SFDVKD. CDR3 length: 14 residues. Trimming took 4 bases from V and 5 from J; bases not matched to a gene: 3. The sequenced sample was PBMCs. The TCR originated in a man in his 60s with lung cancer. V is TRBV24-1 and J is TRBJ2-7; 11 bases line up with TRBD1. DNA of the CDR3: TGTGCCACCAGTGACGGGACAGGGGGAAACGAGCAGTACTTC. Its translation: CATSDGTGGNEQYF.